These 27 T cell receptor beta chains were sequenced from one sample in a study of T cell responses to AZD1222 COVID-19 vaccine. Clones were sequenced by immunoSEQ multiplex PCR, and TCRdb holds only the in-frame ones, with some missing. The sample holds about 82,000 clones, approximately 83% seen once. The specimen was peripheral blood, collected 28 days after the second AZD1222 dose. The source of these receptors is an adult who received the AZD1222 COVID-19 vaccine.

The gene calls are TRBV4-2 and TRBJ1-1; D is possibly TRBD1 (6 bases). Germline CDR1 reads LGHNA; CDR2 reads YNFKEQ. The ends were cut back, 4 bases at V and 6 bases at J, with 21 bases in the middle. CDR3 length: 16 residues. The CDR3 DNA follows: TGTGCCAGCAGCCCGGGTCCGGTGGGGGCGATCCCTGAAGCTTTCTTT. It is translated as CASSPGPVGAIPEAFF.

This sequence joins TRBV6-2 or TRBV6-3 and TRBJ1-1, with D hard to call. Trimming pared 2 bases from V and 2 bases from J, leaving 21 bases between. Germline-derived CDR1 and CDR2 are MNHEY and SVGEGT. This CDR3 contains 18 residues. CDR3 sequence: CASSYTTGPRHSNTEAFF. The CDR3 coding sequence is TGTGCCAGCAGTTACACCACCGGGCCCCGCCACTCAAACACTGAAGCTTTCTTT.

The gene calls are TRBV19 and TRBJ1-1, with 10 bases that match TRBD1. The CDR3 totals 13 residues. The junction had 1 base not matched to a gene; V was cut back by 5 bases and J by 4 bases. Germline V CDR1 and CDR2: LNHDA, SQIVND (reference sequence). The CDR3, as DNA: TGTGCCAGTAGTCGGACAGGGGGCACTGAAGCTTTCTTT. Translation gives CASSRTGGTEAFF.

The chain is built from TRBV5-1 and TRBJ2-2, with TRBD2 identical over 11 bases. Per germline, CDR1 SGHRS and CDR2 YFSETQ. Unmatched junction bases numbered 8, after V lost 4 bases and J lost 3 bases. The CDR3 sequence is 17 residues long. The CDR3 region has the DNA TGCGCCAGCAGCCCTGGGGCTAGCGGGAGGCACACCGGGGAGCTGTTTTTT. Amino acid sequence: CASSPGASGRHTGELFF.

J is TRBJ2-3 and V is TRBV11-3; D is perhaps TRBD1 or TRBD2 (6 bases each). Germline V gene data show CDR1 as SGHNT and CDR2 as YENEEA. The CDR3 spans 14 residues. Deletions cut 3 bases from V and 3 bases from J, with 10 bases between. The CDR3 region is CASSFSGATDTQYF. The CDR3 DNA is TGTGCCAGCAGCTTTTCGGGGGCGACAGATACGCAGTATTTT.

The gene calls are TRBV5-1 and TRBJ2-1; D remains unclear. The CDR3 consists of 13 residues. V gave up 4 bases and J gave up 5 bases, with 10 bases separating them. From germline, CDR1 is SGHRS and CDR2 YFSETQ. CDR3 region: CASSHNKDNEQFF. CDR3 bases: TGCGCCAGCAGCCATAACAAAGACAATGAGCAGTTCTTC.

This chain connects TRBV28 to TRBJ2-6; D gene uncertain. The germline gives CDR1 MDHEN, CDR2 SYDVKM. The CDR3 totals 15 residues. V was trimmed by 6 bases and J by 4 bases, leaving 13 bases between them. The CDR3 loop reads CASSPFEAGANVLTF. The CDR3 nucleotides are TGTGCCAGCAGCCCTTTCGAGGCGGGGGCCAACGTCCTGACTTTC.

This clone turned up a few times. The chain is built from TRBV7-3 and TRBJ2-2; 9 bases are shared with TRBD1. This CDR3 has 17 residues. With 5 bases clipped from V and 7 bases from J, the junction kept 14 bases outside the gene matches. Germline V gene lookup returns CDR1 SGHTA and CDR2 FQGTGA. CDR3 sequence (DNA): TGTGCCAGCAGCCCCAACCTCAACAGGGGGCGAGTCGGGGAGCTGTTTTTT. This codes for CASSPNLNRGRVGELFF.

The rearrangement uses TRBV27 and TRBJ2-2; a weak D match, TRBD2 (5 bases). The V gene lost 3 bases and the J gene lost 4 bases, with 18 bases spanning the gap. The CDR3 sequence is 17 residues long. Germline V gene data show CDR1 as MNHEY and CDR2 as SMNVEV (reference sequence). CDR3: CASSFQQPRGSTGELFF. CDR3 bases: TGTGCCAGCAGTTTTCAGCAGCCTCGGGGAAGCACCGGGGAGCTGTTTTTT.

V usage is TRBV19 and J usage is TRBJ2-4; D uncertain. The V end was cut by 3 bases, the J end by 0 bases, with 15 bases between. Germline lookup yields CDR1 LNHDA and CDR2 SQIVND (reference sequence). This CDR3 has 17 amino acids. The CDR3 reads CASSIVAGLLAKNIQYF. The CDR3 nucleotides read TGTGCCAGTAGTATCGTAGCTGGTTTGTTAGCCAAAAACATTCAGTACTTC.

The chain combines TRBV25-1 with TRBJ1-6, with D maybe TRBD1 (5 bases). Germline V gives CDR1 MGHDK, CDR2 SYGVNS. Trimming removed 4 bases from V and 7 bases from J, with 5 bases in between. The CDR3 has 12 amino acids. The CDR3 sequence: CASSGGNSPLHF. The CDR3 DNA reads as TGTGCCAGCAGTGGGGGGAATTCACCCCTCCACTTT.

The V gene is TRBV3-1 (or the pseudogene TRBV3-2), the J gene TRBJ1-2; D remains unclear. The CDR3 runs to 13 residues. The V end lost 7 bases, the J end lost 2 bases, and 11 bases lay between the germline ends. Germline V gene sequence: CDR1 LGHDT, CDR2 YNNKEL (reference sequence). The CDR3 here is CASMGQINYGYTF. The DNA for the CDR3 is TGTGCCAGCATGGGTCAGATAAACTATGGCTACACCTTC.

The CDR3 DNA is TGTGCCAGCAGGCGGTTGAACGTGGAAGAGACCCAGTACTTC. Its protein is CASRRLNVEETQYF. V gene TRBV2 combines with J gene TRBJ2-5; D is undetermined. Trimming removed 6 bases from V and 3 bases from J, with 14 bases in between. CDR1 and CDR2 (germline): SNHLY, FYNNEI. This CDR3 has 14 amino acids.

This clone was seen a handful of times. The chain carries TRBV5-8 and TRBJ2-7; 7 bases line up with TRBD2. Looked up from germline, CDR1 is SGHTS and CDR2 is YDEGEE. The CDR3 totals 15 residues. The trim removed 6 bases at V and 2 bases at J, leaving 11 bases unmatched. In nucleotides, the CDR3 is TGTGCCAGCAACGGCCCTTTGGGAGGGGCCTACGAGCAGTACTTC. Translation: CASNGPLGGAYEQYF.

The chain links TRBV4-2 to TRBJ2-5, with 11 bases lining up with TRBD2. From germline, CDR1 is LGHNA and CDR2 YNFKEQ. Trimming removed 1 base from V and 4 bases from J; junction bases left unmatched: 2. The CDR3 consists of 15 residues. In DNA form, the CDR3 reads TGTGCCAGCAGCCAAGGACTAGCGGGAACAGAGACCCAGTACTTC. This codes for CASSQGLAGTETQYF.

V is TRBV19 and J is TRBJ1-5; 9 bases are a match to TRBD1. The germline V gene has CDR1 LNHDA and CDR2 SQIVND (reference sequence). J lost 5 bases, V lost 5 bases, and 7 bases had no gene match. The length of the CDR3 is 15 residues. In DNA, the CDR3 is TGTGCCAGTAGTGACCGGACAGGGGAAGATCAGCCCCAGCATTTT. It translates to CASSDRTGEDQPQHF.

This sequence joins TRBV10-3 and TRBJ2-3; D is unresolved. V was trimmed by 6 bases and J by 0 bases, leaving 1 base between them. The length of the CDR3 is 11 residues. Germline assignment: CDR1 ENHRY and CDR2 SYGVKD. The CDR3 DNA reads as TGTGCCATCAGGAGCACAGATACGCAGTATTTT. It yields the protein CAIRSTDTQYF.

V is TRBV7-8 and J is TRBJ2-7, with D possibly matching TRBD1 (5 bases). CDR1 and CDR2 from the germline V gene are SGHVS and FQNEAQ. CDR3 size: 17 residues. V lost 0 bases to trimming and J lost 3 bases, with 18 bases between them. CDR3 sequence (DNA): TGTGCCAGCAGCTTAGCGTTCAGGGCGAGTTCCCTCTACGAGCAGTACTTC. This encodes CASSLAFRASSLYEQYF.

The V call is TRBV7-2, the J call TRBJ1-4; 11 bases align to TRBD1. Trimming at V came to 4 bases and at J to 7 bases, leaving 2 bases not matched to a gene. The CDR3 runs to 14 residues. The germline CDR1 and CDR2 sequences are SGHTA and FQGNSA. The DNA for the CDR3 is TGTGCCAGCAGCTGGGGACAGGGGGGTGAAAAACTGTTTTTT. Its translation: CASSWGQGGEKLFF. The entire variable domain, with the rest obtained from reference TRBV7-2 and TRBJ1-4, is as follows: GAGVSQSPSNKVTEKGKDVELRCDPISGHTALYWYRQSLGQGLEFLIYFQGNSAPDKSGLPSDRFSAERTGGSVSTLTIQRTQQEDSAVYLCASSWGQGGEKLFFGSGTQLSVL.

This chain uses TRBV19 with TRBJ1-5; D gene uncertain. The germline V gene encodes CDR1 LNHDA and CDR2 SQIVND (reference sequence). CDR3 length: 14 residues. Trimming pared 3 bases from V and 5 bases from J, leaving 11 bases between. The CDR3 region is CASSIGNSDQPQHF. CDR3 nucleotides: TGTGCCAGTAGTATCGGAAACAGTGATCAGCCCCAGCATTTT.

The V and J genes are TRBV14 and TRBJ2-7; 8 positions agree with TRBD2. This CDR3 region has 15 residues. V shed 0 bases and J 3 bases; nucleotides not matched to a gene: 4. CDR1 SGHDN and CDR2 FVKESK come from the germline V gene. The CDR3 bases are TGTGCCAGCAGCCAAGATATAGCGGGGATCTACGAGCAGTACTTC. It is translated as CASSQDIAGIYEQYF.

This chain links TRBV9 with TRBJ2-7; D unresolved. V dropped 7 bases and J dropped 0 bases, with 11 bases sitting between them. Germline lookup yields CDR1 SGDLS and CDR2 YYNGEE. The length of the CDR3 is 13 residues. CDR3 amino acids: CASGRASSYEQYF. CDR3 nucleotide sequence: TGTGCCAGCGGAAGGGCCTCCTCCTACGAGCAGTACTTC.

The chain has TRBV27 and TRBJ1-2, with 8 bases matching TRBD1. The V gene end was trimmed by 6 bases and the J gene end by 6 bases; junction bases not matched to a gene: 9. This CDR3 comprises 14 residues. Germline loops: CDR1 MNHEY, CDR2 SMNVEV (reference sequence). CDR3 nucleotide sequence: TGTGCCAGCAGGATGACAGGGGACTACGATGGCTACACCTTC. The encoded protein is CASRMTGDYDGYTF.

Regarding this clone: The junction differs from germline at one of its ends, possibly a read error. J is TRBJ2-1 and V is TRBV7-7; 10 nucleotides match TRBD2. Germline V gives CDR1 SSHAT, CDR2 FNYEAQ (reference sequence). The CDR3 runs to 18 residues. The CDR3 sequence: CASSLADPLAGDYNEQFF. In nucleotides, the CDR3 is TGTGCTAGCAGCTTAGCGGATCCCCTAGCGGGGGATTACAATGAGCAGTTCTTC.

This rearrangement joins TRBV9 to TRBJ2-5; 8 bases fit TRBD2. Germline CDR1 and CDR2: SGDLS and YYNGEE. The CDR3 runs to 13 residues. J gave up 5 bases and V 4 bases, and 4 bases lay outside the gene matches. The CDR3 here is CASSSRGGETQYF. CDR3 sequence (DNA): TGTGCCAGCAGCTCCCGCGGGGGGGAGACCCAGTACTTC.

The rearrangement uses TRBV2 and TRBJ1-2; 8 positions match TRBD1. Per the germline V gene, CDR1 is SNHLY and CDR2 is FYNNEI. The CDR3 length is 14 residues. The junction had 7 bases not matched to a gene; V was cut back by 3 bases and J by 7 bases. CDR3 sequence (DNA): TGTGCCAGCAGTGATCGAGGACAGGGTTTTGGCTACACCTTC. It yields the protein CASSDRGQGFGYTF.

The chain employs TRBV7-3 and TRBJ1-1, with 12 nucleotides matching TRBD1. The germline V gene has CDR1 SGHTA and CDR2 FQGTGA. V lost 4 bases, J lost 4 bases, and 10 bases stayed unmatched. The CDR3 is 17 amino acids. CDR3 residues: CASSSGGQGASGTEAFF. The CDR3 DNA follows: TGTGCCAGCAGCTCCGGGGGACAGGGGGCGTCGGGCACTGAAGCTTTCTTT.